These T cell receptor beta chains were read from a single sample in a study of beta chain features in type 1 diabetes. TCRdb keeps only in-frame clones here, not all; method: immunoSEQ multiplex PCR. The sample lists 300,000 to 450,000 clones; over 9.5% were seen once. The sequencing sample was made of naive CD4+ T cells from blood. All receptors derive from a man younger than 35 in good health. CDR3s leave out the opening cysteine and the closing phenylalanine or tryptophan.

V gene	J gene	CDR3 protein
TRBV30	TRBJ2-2	AWSHAGTGNTGELF
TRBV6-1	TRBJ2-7	ASSVGQGLGEQY
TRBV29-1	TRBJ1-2	SVGDRGHYGYT
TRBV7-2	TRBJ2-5	ASSFGLGETQY
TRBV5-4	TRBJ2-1	ASSLQTGLGYNEQF
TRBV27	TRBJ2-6	ASSREGRLAGFSGANVLT
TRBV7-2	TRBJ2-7	ASSLSPRYEQY
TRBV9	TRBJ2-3	ASSVELPRGNPDTQY
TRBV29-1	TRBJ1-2	SASETGDPYGYT
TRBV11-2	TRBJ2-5	ASSRDSRRTQY
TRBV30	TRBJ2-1	AFNRDAYNEQF
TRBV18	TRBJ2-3	ASSRQQGASTDTQY
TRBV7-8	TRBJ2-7	ASSLVLGQHYEQY
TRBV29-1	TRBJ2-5	STTGGGGETQY
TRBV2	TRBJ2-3	ASSELTPLGY